Below, 15 T cell receptor beta chains from the same sample are listed, as sequenced in a study of identical twins. MiXCR, run by TCRdb on the 5' RACE reads, gives a single entry per CDR3 protein. The data show about 210,000 distinct CDR3 sequences, approximately 9% seen once. Sequencing was carried out using memory (CD45RO+) T cells sorted from blood. These receptors were taken from a woman aged 18-29 years in good health.

The chain is built from TRBV6-2 or TRBV6-3 and TRBJ2-7; 7 bases fit TRBD2. The CDR3 runs 14 residues. Germline loops: CDR1 MNHEY, CDR2 SVGEGT. After removal of 8 bases from V and 6 bases from J, the junction contained 13 bases not matched to a gene. Here the CDR3 reads CASRGVNPVSEQYF. CDR3 coding DNA: TGTGCCAGCCGGGGGGTTAATCCTGTCAGCGAGCAGTACTTC.

This clonotype was detected many times. The DNA of the CDR3 is TGTGCCAGCAGCTTGGTTGGAGAAAAACTGTTTTTT. Translation gives CASSLVGEKLFF. The chain carries TRBV5-6 and TRBJ1-4; D is unresolved. The length of the CDR3 is 12 residues. V was trimmed by 0 bases and J by 8 bases, leaving 5 bases between them. Germline assignment: CDR1 SGHDT and CDR2 YYEEEE.

In its sample, this clonotype was seen many times. The gene calls are TRBV24-1 and TRBJ2-1; D gene ambiguous. The germline CDR1 and CDR2 sequences are KGHDR and SFDVKD. The CDR3 is made up of 11 amino acids. V lost 3 bases and J 9 bases, leaving 5 bases between the germline ends. The CDR3 sequence is CATSDGVEQFF. CDR3 sequence (DNA): TGTGCCACCAGTGATGGGGTTGAGCAGTTCTTC.

This clonotype was found many times. The chain couples TRBV12-3 or TRBV12-4 to TRBJ1-5, with D maybe TRBD1 (6 bases). This CDR3 spans 15 amino acids. V lost 6 bases to trimming and J lost 5 bases, with 17 bases between them. The DNA for the CDR3 is TGTGCCAGCAGGCCAACAGGGTCCGAGGATCAGCCCCAGCATTTT. Encoded protein: CASRPTGSEDQPQHF.

This clonotype showed up just a few times. V and J are TRBV4-2 and TRBJ2-3; TRBD2 aligns across 11 bases. Losses at the gene ends were 0 bases for V and 2 bases for J; bases not matched to a gene: 7. The germline CDR1 and CDR2 sequences are LGHNA and YNFKEQ. This CDR3 contains 18 residues. The CDR3 DNA reads TGTGCCAGCAGCCAAGAGCCCGGGACTAGCGGATACACAGATACGCAGTATTTT. Translating it yields CASSQEPGTSGYTDTQYF.

This clonotype came up many times. This chain connects TRBV15 to TRBJ2-7, with 8 bases aligning to TRBD2. This CDR3 comprises 16 residues. The ends lost 0 bases at V and 6 bases at J; junction bases unmatched: 10. Germline values: CDR1 LNHNV, CDR2 YYDKDF (reference sequence). The CDR3: CATSRDLGGVQGEQYF. The DNA for the CDR3 is TGTGCCACCAGCAGAGATCTCGGGGGGGTCCAAGGCGAGCAGTACTTC.

This clonotype was observed many times. The chain recombines TRBV12-3 or TRBV12-4 with TRBJ2-3; 13 bases agree with TRBD2. The V gene end was trimmed by 4 bases and the J gene end by 2 bases; junction bases not matched to a gene: 3. The CDR3 is made up of 16 amino acids. This CDR3 is CASSWGLAGFTDTQYF. For the CDR3, the DNA is TGTGCCAGCAGTTGGGGACTAGCGGGGTTCACAGATACGCAGTATTTT.

This clonotype was counted at least ten times. V is TRBV12-3 or TRBV12-4 and J is TRBJ2-1; D is unclear. Trimming stripped 4 bases from V and 10 bases from J, with 8 bases between. The CDR3 extends over 11 amino acids. CDR3 sequence reads: CASSSQKEQFF. CDR3 coding DNA: TGTGCCAGCAGTTCACAGAAAGAGCAGTTCTTC.

The V call is TRBV12-3 or TRBV12-4, the J call TRBJ2-1; 9 bases are a match to TRBD1. After removal of 7 bases from V and 4 bases from J, the junction contained 5 bases not matched to a gene. The CDR3 runs 14 residues. CDR3 region: CASTTDRGYNEQFF. CDR3 bases: TGTGCCAGCACAACCGACAGGGGGTACAATGAGCAGTTCTTC.

This clonotype occurred many times. This rearrangement joins TRBV2 to TRBJ2-3; D may correspond to TRBD1 or TRBD2 (7 bases each). The V end was cut by 7 bases, the J end by 1 base, with 18 bases between. Germline CDR1 SNHLY, CDR2 FYNNEI. The CDR3 length is 16 residues. This CDR3 is CASTPRGDSGTDTQYF. The DNA of the CDR3 is TGTGCCAGCACTCCTCGGGGGGACAGTGGCACAGATACGCAGTATTTT.

This chain connects TRBV5-1 to TRBJ2-2; maybe TRBD1 (5 bases). Trimming took off 10 bases at V and 1 base at J, with 17 bases between the two ends. The CDR3 sequence is 15 residues long. Per the germline V gene, CDR1 is SGHRS and CDR2 is YFSETQ. CDR3 loop: CACSPQGLNTGELFF. DNA of the CDR3: TGCGCCTGTTCCCCCCAGGGCTTGAACACCGGGGAGCTGTTTTTT.

This chain connects TRBV7-8 to TRBJ2-1, with no clear D. The V end lost 0 bases, the J end lost 9 bases, and 9 bases lay between the germline ends. CDR3 size: 13 residues. Germline V gives CDR1 SGHVS, CDR2 FQNEAQ. In DNA form, the CDR3 reads TGTGCCAGCAGCTTAGCCCCAAAGGCTGAGCAGTTCTTC. Encoded protein: CASSLAPKAEQFF.

The chain links TRBV20-1 to TRBJ2-3; D perhaps matches TRBD1 (5 bases). The CDR3 is 16 amino acids. Per the germline V gene, CDR1 is DFQATT and CDR2 is SNEGSKA (reference sequence). The V gene lost 5 bases and the J gene lost 4 bases, with 22 bases spanning the gap. CDR3 in DNA: TGCAGTGCTTGGGCAGGGCCAACGACTGGCGCAGATACGCAGTATTTT. This encodes CSAWAGPTTGADTQYF.

This clonotype was seen a handful of times. The rearrangement uses TRBV9 and TRBJ2-2, with 7 bases lining up with TRBD1. V lost 7 bases to trimming and J lost 5 bases; unmatched junction nucleotides: 11. The CDR3 is made up of 15 amino acids. CDR1 and CDR2 from the germline V gene are SGDLS and YYNGEE. CDR3 in amino acids: CASGDRAGGTGELFF. CDR3 nucleotides: TGTGCCAGCGGAGACAGGGCAGGGGGAACCGGGGAGCTGTTTTTT.

This clonotype was observed at least ten times. DNA of the CDR3: TGCAGTGCTAGGACCCAACGGGGTACCCAGTACTTC. It is translated as CSARTQRGTQYF. The chain couples TRBV20-1 to TRBJ2-5, with D perhaps matching TRBD2 (5 bases). Germline V gives CDR1 DFQATT, CDR2 SNEGSKA (reference sequence). Trimming cost V 3 bases and J 8 bases, with 13 bases left between them. This CDR3 contains 12 residues.